The present entry profiles one TCR beta chain with its context. The antigen is unknown. CDR1 LNHDA and CDR2 SQIVND come from the germline V gene (reference sequence). Trimming pared 3 bases from V and 3 bases from J, leaving 18 bases between. The CDR3 has 17 amino acids. Sequencing was performed with immunoSEQ multiplex PCR; in TCRdb, only in-frame clones are kept and a portion is missing. The table includes about 85,000 clones, 90% detected once. These data come from a study of T cell responses to AZD1222 COVID-19 vaccine. On the study more broadly: Second doses at about 4 or about 12 weeks were pooled.

Study-level points and caveats: Reports indicate that nearly half of spike-specific TCRs are directed at unmutated variant regions. The span of vaccine-associated CD4 TCRs extended across spike, with dominance at 160-218 and 743-854. The study sampled repertoires only after the peak T cell response.

This sequence joins TRBV19 and TRBJ1-5, with D uncertain. This sequence was found in an adult in good health. The material sequenced was peripheral blood, taken on day 0 of AZD1222 vaccination. The CDR3 bases are TGTGCCAGTAGTATCTCGCCGTCAGCAAAAGTCAATCAGCCCCAGCATTTT. It codes for CASSISPSAKVNQPQHF.